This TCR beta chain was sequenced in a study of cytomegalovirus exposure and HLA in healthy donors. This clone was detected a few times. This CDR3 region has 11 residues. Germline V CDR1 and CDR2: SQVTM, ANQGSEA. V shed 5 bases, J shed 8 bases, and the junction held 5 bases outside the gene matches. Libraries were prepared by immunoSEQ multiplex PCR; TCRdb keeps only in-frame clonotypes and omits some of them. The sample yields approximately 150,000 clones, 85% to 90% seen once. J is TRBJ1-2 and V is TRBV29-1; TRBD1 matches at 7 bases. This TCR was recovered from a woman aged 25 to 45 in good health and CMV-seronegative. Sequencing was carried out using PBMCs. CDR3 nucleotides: TGCAGCGTTCAGGGGGATGAGGGCTACACCTTC. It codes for CSVQGDEGYTF.